The text below deals with one T cell receptor beta chain. The CDR3 runs 14 residues. Germline V gene data show CDR1 as MDHEN and CDR2 as SYDVKM. Trimming removed 6 bases at V and 3 bases at J, with 12 bases between. Genomic DNA from each subset was divided evenly over several immunoSEQ plates. Assay used: immunoSEQ multiplex PCR; TCRdb lists only in-frame clones, some missing. The sample shows about 1.5 million clones, 98% of them seen only once. HIV-negative, healthy adults without recent acute infections or vaccinations were the donors. The data originate from a study of shared clonotypes between healthy human individuals.

V and J are TRBV28 and TRBJ1-5; maybe TRBD1 (5 bases). The sequence was obtained from a man aged 25-45 years in good health. The sequencing input was naive CD4+ T cells sorted from blood. The subset: CD45RA+ positively selected. CDR3 nucleotide sequence: TGTGCCAGCAGGGGCGGGGACCCCAATCAGCCCCAGCATTTT. This codes for CASRGGDPNQPQHF.